This T cell receptor beta chain is from a study of neoadjuvant anti-PD-1 for oral cavity cancer. Data came from immunoSEQ multiplex PCR; TCRdb stores just in-frame clones and leaves some out. This sample carries around 81,000 clones, about four fifths of them seen once, and the ten largest clones take about 3.1%. Trimming cost V 7 bases and J 2 bases, with 8 bases left between them. The CDR3 covers 11 residues. Germline CDR1 is DFQATT and CDR2 is SNEGSKA (reference sequence). The receptor was isolated from a person between 35 and 79 years old with oral cavity squamous cell carcinoma. This specimen consisted of PBMCs, obtained before nivolumab (anti-PD-1) treatment. The rearrangement joins TRBV20-1 to TRBJ2-5; no clear D gene. The CDR3 DNA reads as TGCAGTGGGGCGGTACAAGAGACCCAGTACTTC. The encoded protein is CSGAVQETQYF.